This T cell receptor beta chain was recovered during a study of T cell changes during pregnancy in multiple sclerosis. The germline V gene has CDR1 LNHDA and CDR2 SQIVND (reference sequence). The CDR3 is 16 residues long. V lost 1 base to trimming and J lost 3 bases, with 13 bases between them. Assay: immunoSEQ multiplex PCR; the TCRdb copy retains only in-frame clones and omits some. The sample records about 29,000 clones, under 95% being singletons. This clone was seen only a few times. This sample comprised CD8+ T cells from peripheral blood mononuclear cells, obtained before pregnancy. The V call is TRBV19, the J call TRBJ1-5; D possibly corresponds to TRBD1 (5 bases). The source is a female donor with multiple sclerosis, enrolled in a pregnancy study. The CDR3 nucleotides are TGTGCCAGTAGTATAGTGAGGCAGGGAATCAATCAGCCCCAGCATTTT. It translates to CASSIVRQGINQPQHF.